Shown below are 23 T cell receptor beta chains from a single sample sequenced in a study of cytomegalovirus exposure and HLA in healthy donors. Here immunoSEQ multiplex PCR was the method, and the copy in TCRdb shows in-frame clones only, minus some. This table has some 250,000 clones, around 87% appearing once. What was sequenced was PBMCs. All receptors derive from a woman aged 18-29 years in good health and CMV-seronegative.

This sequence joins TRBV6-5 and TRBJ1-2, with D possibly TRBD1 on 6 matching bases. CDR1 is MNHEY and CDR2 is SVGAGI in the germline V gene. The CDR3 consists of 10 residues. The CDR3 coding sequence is TGTGCGTCAGGGGATGATGGCTACACCTTC. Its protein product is CASGDDGYTF.

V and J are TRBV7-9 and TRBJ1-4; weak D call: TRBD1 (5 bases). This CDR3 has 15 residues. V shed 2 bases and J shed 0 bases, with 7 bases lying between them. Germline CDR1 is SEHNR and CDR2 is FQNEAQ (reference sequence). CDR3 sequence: CASSLLRATNEKLFF. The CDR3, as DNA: TGTGCCAGCAGCTTACTCAGGGCAACTAATGAAAAACTGTTTTTT.

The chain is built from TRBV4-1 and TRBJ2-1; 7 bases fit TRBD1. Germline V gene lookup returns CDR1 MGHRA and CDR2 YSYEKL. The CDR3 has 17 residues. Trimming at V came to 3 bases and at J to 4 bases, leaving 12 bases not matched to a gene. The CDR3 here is CASSQDGQVLPYNEQFF. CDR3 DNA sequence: TGCGCCAGCAGCCAGGACGGACAGGTTCTTCCTTACAATGAGCAGTTCTTC.

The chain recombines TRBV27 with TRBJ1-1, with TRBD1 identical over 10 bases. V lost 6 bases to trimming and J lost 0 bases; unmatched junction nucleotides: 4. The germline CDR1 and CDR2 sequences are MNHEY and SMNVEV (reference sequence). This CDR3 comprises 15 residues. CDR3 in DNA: TGTGCCAGCAGGGGGACAGGGGAACTGAACACTGAAGCTTTCTTT. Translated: CASRGTGELNTEAFF.

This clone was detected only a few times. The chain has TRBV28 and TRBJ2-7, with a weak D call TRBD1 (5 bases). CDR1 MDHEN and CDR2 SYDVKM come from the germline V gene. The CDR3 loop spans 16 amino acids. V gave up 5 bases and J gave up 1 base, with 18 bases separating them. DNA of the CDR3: TGTGCCAGCAGTCCGAGGACATCCCCACTATCCTACGAGCAGTACGTC. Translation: CASSPRTSPLSYEQYV.

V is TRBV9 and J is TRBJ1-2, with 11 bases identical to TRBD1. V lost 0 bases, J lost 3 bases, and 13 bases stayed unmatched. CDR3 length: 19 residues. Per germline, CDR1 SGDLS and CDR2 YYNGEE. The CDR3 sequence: CASSVAWTGGRGSDYGYTF. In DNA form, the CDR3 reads TGTGCCAGCAGCGTAGCTTGGACAGGGGGCCGAGGAAGTGACTATGGCTACACCTTC.

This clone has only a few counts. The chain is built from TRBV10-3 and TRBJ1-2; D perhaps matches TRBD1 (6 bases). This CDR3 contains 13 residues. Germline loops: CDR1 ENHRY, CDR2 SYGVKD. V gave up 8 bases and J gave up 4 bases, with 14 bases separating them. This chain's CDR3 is CAIRQDASYGYTF. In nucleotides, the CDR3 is TGTGCCATCCGACAGGACGCTTCCTATGGCTACACCTTC.

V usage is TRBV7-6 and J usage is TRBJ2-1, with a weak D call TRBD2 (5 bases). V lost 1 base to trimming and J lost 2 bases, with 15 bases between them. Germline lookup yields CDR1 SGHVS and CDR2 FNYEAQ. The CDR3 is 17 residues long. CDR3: CASSLELAGWPYNEQFF. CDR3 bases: TGTGCCAGCAGCTTAGAGTTGGCGGGTTGGCCCTACAATGAGCAGTTCTTC.

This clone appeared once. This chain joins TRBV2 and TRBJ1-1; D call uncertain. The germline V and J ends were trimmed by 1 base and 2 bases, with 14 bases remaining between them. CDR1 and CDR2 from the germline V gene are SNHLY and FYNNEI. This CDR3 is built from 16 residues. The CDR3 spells CASSEDRIGENTEAFF. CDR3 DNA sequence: TGTGCCAGCAGTGAAGACAGAATCGGGGAAAACACTGAAGCTTTCTTT.

The CDR3 region is CASSSDRGGTGELFF. CDR3 nucleotide sequence: TGTGCCAGCAGTTCCGACAGGGGCGGCACCGGGGAGCTGTTTTTT. The chain couples TRBV2 to TRBJ2-2; 8 nucleotides line up with TRBD1. Germline V CDR1 and CDR2: SNHLY, FYNNEI. This CDR3 spans 15 amino acids. The ends lost 5 bases at V and 4 bases at J; junction bases unmatched: 6. Looking up the rest from reference TRBV2 and TRBJ2-2 gives the full variable domain: EPEVTQTPSHQVTQMGQEVILRCVPISNHLYFYWYRQILGQKVEFLVSFYNNEISEKSEIFDDQFSVERPDGSNFTLKIRSTKLEDSAMYFCASSSDRGGTGELFFGEGSRLTVL.

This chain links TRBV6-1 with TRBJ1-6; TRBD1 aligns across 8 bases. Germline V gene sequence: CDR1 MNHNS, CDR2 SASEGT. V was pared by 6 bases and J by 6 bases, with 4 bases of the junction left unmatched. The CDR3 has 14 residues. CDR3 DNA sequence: TGTGCCAGCAGCAAGGACAGGGCTAATTCACCCCTCCACTTT. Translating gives CASSKDRANSPLHF.

The CDR3 DNA follows: TGTGCCAGCAGTTTATCCGGGACAGGGTATGGCTACACCTTC. Translation: CASSLSGTGYGYTF. The gene calls are TRBV6-5 and TRBJ1-2; 9 positions agree with TRBD1. Germline trimming cut 4 bases from V and 5 bases from J; bases unmatched to any gene: 5. This CDR3 contains 14 residues. The V gene's germline CDR1 is MNHEY and CDR2 SVGAGI.

DNA for the CDR3: TGTGCCAGCCGGTATGAGCAGTTCTTC. Protein: CASRYEQFF. The V call is TRBV3-1 (or the pseudogene TRBV3-2), the J call TRBJ2-1; D is unclear. Trimming left V 8 bases short and J 8 bases short, with 4 bases between. CDR3 length equals 9 residues. Germline V gives CDR1 LGHDT, CDR2 YNNKEL (reference sequence).

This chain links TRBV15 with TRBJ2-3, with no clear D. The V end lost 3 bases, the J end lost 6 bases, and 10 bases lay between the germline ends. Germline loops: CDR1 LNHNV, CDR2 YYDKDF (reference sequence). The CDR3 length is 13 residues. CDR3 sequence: CATSRILEDTQYF. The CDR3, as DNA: TGTGCCACCAGCAGGATCCTAGAGGATACGCAGTATTTT.

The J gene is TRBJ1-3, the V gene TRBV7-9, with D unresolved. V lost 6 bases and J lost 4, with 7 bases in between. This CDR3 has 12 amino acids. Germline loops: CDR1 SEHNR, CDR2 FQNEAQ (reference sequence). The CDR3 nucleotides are TGTGCCAGCAGTACATCAGGAAACACCATATATTTT. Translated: CASSTSGNTIYF.

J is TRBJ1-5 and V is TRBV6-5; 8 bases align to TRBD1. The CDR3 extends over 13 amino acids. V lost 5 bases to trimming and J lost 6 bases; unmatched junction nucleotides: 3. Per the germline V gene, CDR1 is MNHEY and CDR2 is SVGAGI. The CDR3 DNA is TGTGCCAGCAGTACGACAGGGGTTCAGCCCCAGCATTTT. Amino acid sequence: CASSTTGVQPQHF.

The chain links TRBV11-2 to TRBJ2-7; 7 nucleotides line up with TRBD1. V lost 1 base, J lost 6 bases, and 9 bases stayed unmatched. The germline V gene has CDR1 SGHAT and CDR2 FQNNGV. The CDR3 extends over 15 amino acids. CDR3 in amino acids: CASSLVERGPLEQYF. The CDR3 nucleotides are TGTGCCAGCAGCTTAGTAGAAAGGGGGCCCCTCGAGCAGTACTTC.

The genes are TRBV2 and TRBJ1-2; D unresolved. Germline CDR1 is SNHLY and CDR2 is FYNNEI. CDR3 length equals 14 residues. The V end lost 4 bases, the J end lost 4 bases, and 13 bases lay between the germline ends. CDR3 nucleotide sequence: TGTGCCAGCAGTGTGGTAGAAGGAGGCTATGGCTACACCTTC. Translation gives CASSVVEGGYGYTF.

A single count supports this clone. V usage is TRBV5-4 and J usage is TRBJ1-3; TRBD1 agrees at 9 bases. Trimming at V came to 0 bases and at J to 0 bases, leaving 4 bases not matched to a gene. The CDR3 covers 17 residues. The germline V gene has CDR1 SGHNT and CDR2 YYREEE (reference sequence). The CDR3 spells CASSLALDRGSGNTIYF. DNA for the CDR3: TGTGCCAGCAGCTTGGCCCTGGACAGGGGCTCTGGAAACACCATATATTTT.

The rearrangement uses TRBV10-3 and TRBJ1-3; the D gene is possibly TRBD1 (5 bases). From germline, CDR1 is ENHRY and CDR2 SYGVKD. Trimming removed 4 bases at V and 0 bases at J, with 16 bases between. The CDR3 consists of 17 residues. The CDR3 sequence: CAISGFSGKSSGNTIYF. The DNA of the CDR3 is TGTGCCATCAGTGGGTTTTCAGGGAAGAGCTCTGGAAACACCATATATTTT.

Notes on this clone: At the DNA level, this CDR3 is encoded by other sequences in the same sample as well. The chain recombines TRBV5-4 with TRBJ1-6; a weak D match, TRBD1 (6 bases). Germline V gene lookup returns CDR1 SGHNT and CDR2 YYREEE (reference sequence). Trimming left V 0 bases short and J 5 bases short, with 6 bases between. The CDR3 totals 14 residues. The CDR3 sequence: CASSLDRDNSPLHF. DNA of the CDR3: TGTGCCAGCAGCTTGGACAGGGATAATTCACCCCTCCACTTT.

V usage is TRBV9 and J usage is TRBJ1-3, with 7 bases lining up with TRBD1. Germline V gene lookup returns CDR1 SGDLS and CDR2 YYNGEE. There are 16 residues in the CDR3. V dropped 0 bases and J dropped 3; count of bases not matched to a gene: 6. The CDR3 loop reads CASSVGGTANGNTIYF. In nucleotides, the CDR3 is TGTGCCAGCAGCGTAGGTGGGACAGCCAATGGAAACACCATATATTTT.

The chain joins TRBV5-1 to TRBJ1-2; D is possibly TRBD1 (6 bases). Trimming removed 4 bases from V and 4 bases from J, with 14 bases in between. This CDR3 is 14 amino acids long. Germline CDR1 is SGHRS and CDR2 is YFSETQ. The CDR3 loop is CASSEDRRIYGYTF. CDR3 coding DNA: TGCGCCAGCAGCGAGGACAGACGGATCTATGGCTACACCTTC.